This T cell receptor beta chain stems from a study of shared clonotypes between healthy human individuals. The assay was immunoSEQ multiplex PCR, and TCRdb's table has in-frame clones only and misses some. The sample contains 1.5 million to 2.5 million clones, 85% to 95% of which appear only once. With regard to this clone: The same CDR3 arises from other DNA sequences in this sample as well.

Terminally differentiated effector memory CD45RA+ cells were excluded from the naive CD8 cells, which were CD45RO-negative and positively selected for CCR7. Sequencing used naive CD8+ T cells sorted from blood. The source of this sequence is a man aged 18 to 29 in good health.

The CDR3 here is CASSLEGDYGYTF. CDR3 DNA: TGTGCCAGCAGCTTGGAAGGGGACTATGGCTACACCTTC. This rearrangement joins TRBV5-6 to TRBJ1-2; perhaps TRBD1 as D (5 bases). Germline assignment: CDR1 SGHDT and CDR2 YYEEEE. Trimming removed 0 bases at V and 3 bases at J, with 6 bases between. This CDR3 is 13 amino acids long.